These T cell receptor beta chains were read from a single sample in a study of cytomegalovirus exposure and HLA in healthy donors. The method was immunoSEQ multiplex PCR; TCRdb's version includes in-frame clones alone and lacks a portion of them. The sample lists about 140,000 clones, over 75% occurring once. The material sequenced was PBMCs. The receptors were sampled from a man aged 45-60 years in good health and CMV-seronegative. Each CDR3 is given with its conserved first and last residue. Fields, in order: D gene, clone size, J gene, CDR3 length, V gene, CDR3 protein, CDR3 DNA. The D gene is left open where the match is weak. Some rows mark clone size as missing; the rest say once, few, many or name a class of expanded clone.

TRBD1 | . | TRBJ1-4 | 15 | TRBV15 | CATSGIRGLREKLFF | TGTGCCACCAGCGGTATCAGGGGGCTTCGTGAAAAACTGTTTTTT
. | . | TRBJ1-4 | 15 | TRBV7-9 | CASSLARPRGEKLFF | TGTGCCAGCAGCTTAGCGCGACCCCGGGGAGAAAAACTGTTTTTT
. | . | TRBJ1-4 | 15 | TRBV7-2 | CASSPSGLDNEKLFF | TGTGCCAGCAGCCCCTCGGGACTCGATAATGAAAAACTGTTTTTT
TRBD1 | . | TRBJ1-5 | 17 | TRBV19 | CASRPTGQVLGNQPQHF | TGTGCCAGTAGACCCACGGGACAGGTTTTGGGCAATCAGCCCCAGCATTTT
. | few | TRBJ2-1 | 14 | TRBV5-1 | CASSQGVGGNEQFF | TGCGCCAGCAGCCAGGGTGTAGGTGGCAATGAGCAGTTCTTC
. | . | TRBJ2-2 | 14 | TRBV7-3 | CASSQYTGTGELFF | TGTGCCAGCAGCCAGTATACGGGCACCGGGGAGCTGTTTTTT
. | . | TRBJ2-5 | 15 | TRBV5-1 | CASSSKQRAQETQYF | TGCGCCAGCAGCTCGAAACAGCGGGCGCAAGAGACCCAGTACTTC
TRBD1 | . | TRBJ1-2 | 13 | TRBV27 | CASKNRGLGGYTF | TGTGCCAGCAAGAACAGGGGGCTTGGTGGCTACACCTTC
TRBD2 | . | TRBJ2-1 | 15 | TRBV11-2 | CASSVTSGLGSEQFF | TGTGCCAGCAGCGTCACTAGCGGCCTCGGGAGTGAGCAGTTCTTC
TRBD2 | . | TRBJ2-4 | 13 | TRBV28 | CASTGGAKNIQYF | TGTGCCAGCACGGGAGGGGCCAAAAACATTCAGTACTTC
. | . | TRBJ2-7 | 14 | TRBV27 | CASSLNQGSDEQYF | TGTGCCAGCAGTTTGAATCAAGGTAGCGACGAGCAGTACTTC
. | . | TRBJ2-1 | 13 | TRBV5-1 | CASSPGVLNEQFF | TGCGCCAGCAGCCCTGGAGTTTTGAATGAGCAGTTCTTC
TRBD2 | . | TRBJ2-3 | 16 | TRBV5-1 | CASSSAASGGTDTQYF | TGCGCCAGCAGCTCTGCCGCTAGCGGGGGGACAGATACGCAGTATTTT
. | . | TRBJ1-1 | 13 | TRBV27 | CASTLGRGIDAFF | TGTGCCAGCACCCTTGGACGGGGTATTGACGCTTTCTTT
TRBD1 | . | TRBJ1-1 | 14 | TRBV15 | CATSRGGQGLEAFF | TGTGCCACCAGCAGAGGTGGACAGGGCCTTGAAGCTTTCTTT
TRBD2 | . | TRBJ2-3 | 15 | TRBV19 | CASRLLGLNTDTQYF | TGTGCCAGTAGATTGTTGGGACTAAATACAGATACGCAGTATTTT
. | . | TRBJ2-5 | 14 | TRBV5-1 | CASSLEPGWETQYF | TGCGCCAGCAGCTTGGAACCGGGGTGGGAGACCCAGTACTTC
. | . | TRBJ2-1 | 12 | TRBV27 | CASSYRDNEQFF | TGTGCCAGCAGTTACAGGGACAATGAGCAGTTCTTC
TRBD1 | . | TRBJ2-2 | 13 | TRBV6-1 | CAIGQVGTGELFF | TGTGCCATAGGACAGGTGGGCACCGGGGAGCTGTTTTTT
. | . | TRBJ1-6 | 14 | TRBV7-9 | CASSYVPENSPLHF | TGTGCCAGCAGCTATGTCCCAGAAAATTCACCCCTCCACTTT
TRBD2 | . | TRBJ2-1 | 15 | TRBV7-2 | CASSFQDGGYNEQFF | TGTGCCAGCAGCTTTCAAGACGGGGGGTACAATGAGCAGTTCTTC
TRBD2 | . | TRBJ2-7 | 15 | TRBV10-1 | CASSNQLAGGSEQYF | TGCGCCAGCAGTAACCAACTAGCGGGAGGGAGTGAGCAGTACTTC
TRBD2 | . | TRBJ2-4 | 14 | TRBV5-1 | CASSLRGGENIQYF | TGCGCCAGCAGTCTGCGGGGGGGAGAAAACATTCAGTACTTC
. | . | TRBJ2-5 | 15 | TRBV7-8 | CASSFFTSVQETQYF | TGTGCCAGCAGCTTTTTCACGTCGGTCCAAGAGACCCAGTACTTC
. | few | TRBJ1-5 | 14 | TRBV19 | CASSIQGRDQPQHF | TGTGCCAGTAGTATTCAGGGGCGGGATCAGCCCCAGCATTTT
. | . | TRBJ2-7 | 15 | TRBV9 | CASSIGQGTGYEQYF | TGTGCCAGCAGCATCGGCCAGGGGACGGGCTACGAGCAGTACTTC
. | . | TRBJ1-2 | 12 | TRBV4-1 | CASSQDRGGYTF | TGCGCCAGCAGCCAAGACAGGGGTGGCTACACCTTC
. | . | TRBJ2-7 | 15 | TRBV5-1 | CASRQGLQSAYEQYF | TGCGCCAGCAGACAGGGACTACAGTCTGCCTACGAGCAGTACTTC
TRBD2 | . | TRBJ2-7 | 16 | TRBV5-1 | CASSLGLAGVRYEQYF | TGCGCCAGCAGCTTGGGACTAGCGGGGGTCCGCTACGAGCAGTACTTC
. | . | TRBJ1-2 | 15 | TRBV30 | CAWSSIRQKNYGYTF | TGTGCCTGGAGTAGTATACGACAGAAGAACTATGGCTACACCTTC
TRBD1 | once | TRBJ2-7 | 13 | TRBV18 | CASSSDRVGEQYF | TGTGCCAGCTCCTCCGACAGGGTGGGGGAGCAGTACTTC
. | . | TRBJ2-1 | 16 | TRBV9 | CASSASPQGPLNEQFF | TGTGCCAGCAGCGCATCACCACAGGGCCCTTTAAATGAGCAGTTCTTC
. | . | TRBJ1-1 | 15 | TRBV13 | CASSSDTGIHTEAFF | TGTGCCAGCAGCTCAGATACAGGGATCCACACTGAAGCTTTCTTT
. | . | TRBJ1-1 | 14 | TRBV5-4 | CASSWRGITAEAFF | TGTGCCAGCAGCTGGCGAGGGATTACCGCTGAAGCTTTCTTT
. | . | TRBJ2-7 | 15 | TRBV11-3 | CASSLVDSQTYEQYF | TGTGCCAGCAGCTTAGTTGACTCTCAGACCTACGAGCAGTACTTC
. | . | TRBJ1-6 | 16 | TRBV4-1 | CASSQEWGVNNSPLHF | TGCGCCAGCAGCCAAGAATGGGGGGTCAATAATTCACCCCTCCACTTT